The subject of this entry is one TCR beta chain. Every one of the donors was a Caucasian adult that lived in Nashville, Tennessee. The V gene lost 6 bases and the J gene lost 3 bases, with 18 bases spanning the gap. The CDR3 has 15 residues. Germline CDR1 PRHDT, CDR2 FYEKMQ (reference sequence). Measured with immunoSEQ multiplex PCR; TCRdb has only the in-frame clones, and not every one. In the table there are around 700,000 clones, approximately 79% of which are singletons. The data were taken from a study of shared clonotypes between healthy human individuals. Study information: Donors had three CD4 naive, three CD4 memory, two CD8 naive and one CD8 memory plate apiece.

Sequencing was done on a sample of memory CD4+ T cells sorted from blood. Subset specified: CD45RA-negative fraction. V is TRBV13 and J is TRBJ2-7, with TRBD2 as a possible D gene (6 bases). This clonotype was obtained from a woman aged 25 to 39 in good health. In nucleotides, the CDR3 is TGTGCCAGCAGTAGGGCTTTTCGGGGGAACTACGAGCAGTACTTC. Protein product: CASSRAFRGNYEQYF.